This entry describes one TCR beta chain. What it binds is unknown. One end of the junction is discordant with germline, which a read error may explain. Next came a second PCR, run for about 7 to 12 cycles, which used a sample-barcoded 5' primer along with a J-beta primer mix. The template-switch adaptor was a 5' adaptor with 12 random nucleotides. It tagged each cDNA molecule. TCRdb re-analysed the 5' RACE reads in MiXCR, keeping a single row per CDR3 protein. The data show about 680,000 distinct CDR3 sequences, with approximately 49% seen just once and around a third held by the top ten. This record comes from a study of blood T cells in healthy people across ages. Study observations and caveats: Because donor CMV status was unknown, expanded clonotype changes were possibly confounded. Significant beta diversity loss was already apparent by age about 42, declining roughly linearly.

The CDR3 totals 13 residues. The germline V gene has CDR1 SGHAT and CDR2 FQDESV (reference sequence). Material for sequencing was blood. The sequence came from a woman aged 55 to 70 in good health. This chain connects TRBV11-1 to TRBJ2-3, with unresolved D. The DNA of the CDR3 is TGTGTCAGCAGCTTAGGGCCCACAGATACGCAGTATTTT. Its protein is CVSSLGPTDTQYF.